This T cell receptor (beta chain) was documented in a study of blood T cells in healthy people across ages. Across the whole study: Per two T cells, about one barcoded beta molecule was captured through template switching. Study-wide points: Higher diversity, along with more naive CD4+ cells, distinguished long-lived donors from aged donors. Researchers report that TCR beta diversity correlated strongly with naive T cell percentage.

This clonotype was detected a few times. Its antigen is unknown. A second PCR of about 6 to 12 cycles used a sample-barcoded 5' primer and a J-beta primer mix. TCRdb re-called the 5' RACE reads with MiXCR, one entry per CDR3 protein. The sample lists more than 800,000 distinct CDR3 sequences; more than 25% were seen once. The sequenced material came from blood. The TCR was taken from a woman at least 80 years old in good health.

CDR3 sequence: CSARPAGYNSPLHF. As DNA, the CDR3 is TGCAGTGCTAGACCCGCGGGTTATAATTCACCCCTCCACTTT. The chain joins TRBV20-1 to TRBJ1-6, with D uncertain. This CDR3 comprises 14 residues. Germline CDR1 is DFQATT and CDR2 is SNEGSKA (reference sequence). The V end lost 2 bases, the J end lost 4 bases, and 9 bases lay between the germline ends.